The entry below describes one TCR beta chain. This record belongs to a study of T-cell reconstitution after alpha-beta-depleted transplantation in children. The CDR3 loop spans 13 amino acids. Germline V gene lookup returns CDR1 SGHKS and CDR2 YYEKEE (reference sequence). Between the trimmed V and J ends, which lost 7 bases and 7 bases, there was a span of 17 bases. Unique molecular identifiers tagged the TCRbeta library. TCRdb ran MiXCR on the PCR reads and lists one entry per CDR3 protein. Seen here are a few hundred thousand distinct CDR3 sequences, more than 20% observed once, and the top ten hold less than 40%.

Sequenced here: PBMCs, sampled before TCRalphabeta/CD19-depleted stem cell transplant. This sequence originates from a boy in the first two years of life with Wiskott-Aldrich syndrome, due to receive a stem cell transplant. The chain couples TRBV5-5 to TRBJ1-2; no reliable D call. As DNA, the CDR3 is TGTGCCAGCCTCCCTCGGGGTGGCGGTGGCTACACCTTC. It specifies CASLPRGGGGYTF.